The subject of this entry is one T cell receptor beta chain. These data originate in a study of pediatric ulcerative colitis. Sequenced by immunoSEQ multiplex PCR; TCRdb stores in-frame clones only, minus some. The sample records roughly 54,000 clones, about 89% being singletons. Germline CDR1 SNHLY, CDR2 FYNNEI. Trimming shortened V by 4 bases and J by 9 bases, and 19 bases separated the two germline ends. CDR3 size: 14 residues. Control subjects, colonoscoped for suspected IBD, had macroscopically and histologically normal endoscopy. Colonoscopy and blood draw happened at the same time. The sequencing input was blood. The chain is built from TRBV2 and TRBJ2-7, with TRBD2 as a possible D gene (5 bases). The receptor was isolated from a boy under 18 who was a control in a study of pediatric ulcerative colitis. This chain's CDR3 is CASSVTGVSVWQYF. As DNA, the CDR3 is TGTGCCAGCAGTGTTACCGGGGTCAGCGTCTGGCAGTACTTC.